This is a list of T cell receptor beta chains from one sample in a study of CD8+CD57+ T cells in acquired aplastic anemia. MiXCR, applied by TCRdb to the reads, yields one record per CDR3 protein. The repertoire holds hundreds of thousands of distinct CDR3 sequences, 82% seen once, with 35% to 50% in the top ten. The sample taken for sequencing was sorted CD4+, CD8+, or CD8+CD57+ T cells (not recorded which) from PBMCs. The origin of the receptors is a human donor with aplastic anemia. CDR3s include the opening cysteine and the closing phenylalanine or tryptophan. D genes are given only for firm matches. Rows may omit the clone size; those that give it use once, few, many or a size class.

DNA,CDR3,J,V,size,length,D
TGTGCTAGCAGCTTATGGTGGTGGACAGCGCTTAATCAGCCCCAGCATTTT,CASSLWWWTALNQPQHF,TRBJ1-5,TRBV7-7,-,17,-
TGTGCCAGTAGTGGGACAGGCTATGGCTACACCTTC,CASSGTGYGYTF,TRBJ1-2,TRBV19,-,12,TRBD1
TGTGCCAGCAGCAGGGGCTCCAGCCCAGAGTACCACTACTTC,CASSRGSSPEYHYF,TRBJ2-5,TRBV7-3,-,14,-
TGCAGCGTTGGTCGCCAGCCCAATGAGCAGTTCTTC,CSVGRQPNEQFF,TRBJ2-1,TRBV29-1,few,12,-
TGTGCCAGCAGCGCCGAAGCCAATCCCTCAGGGCGGGCTTTCTTT,CASSAEANPSGRAFF,TRBJ1-1,TRBV9,many,15,-
TGTGCCAGCACTCAAAGGGCAGGATGGGGACGCGCAGATACGCAGTATTTT,CASTQRAGWGRADTQYF,TRBJ2-3,TRBV11-2,-,17,-
TGTGCCAGCAGTTTCGAGAGGGAAGAGACCCAGTACTTC,CASSFEREETQYF,TRBJ2-5,TRBV5-8,-,13,-
TGTGCCAGCAGCTTAGGGTCGTCTTACACAGATACGCAGTATTTT,CASSLGSSYTDTQYF,TRBJ2-3,TRBV7-6,-,15,-
TGTGCCAGCAGCTGTCGAAGCAGCCGAGGGAGCCAGTACTTC,CASSCRSSRGSQYF,TRBJ2-5,TRBV7-3,-,14,-
TGTGCTAGGCCGGGAGATCTGACAGGGAACACTGAAGCTTTCTTT,CARPGDLTGNTEAFF,TRBJ1-1,TRBV12-5,-,15,-
TGTGCCACCAGTGAGAACAGTCGAAACACCATATATTTT,CATSENSRNTIYF,TRBJ1-3,TRBV19,-,13,-
TGTGCCAGCAGCTTTCAAAGAAGCGGCCAGTACTTC,CASSFQRSGQYF,TRBJ2-5,TRBV11-1,-,12,-
TGCGCCAGCAGCTTCCGTTCGGGGGATAAAGAGACCCAGTACTTC,CASSFRSGDKETQYF,TRBJ2-5,TRBV5-1,-,15,-
TGTGCCAGCAGCTCAGCGACTGGTGCCAATAGTCAGTATTTT,CASSSATGANSQYF,TRBJ2-3,TRBV7-8,-,14,-
TGTGCCAGCAGCTTAGCGGGAGGGGCCCAAAAGCCCCAGTACTTC,CASSLAGGAQKPQYF,TRBJ2-5,TRBV7-8,-,15,TRBD2
TGCGCCAGCAGCCATCAAAGGGCAGGGGGGAGCGATGAGCAGTTCTTC,CASSHQRAGGSDEQFF,TRBJ2-1,TRBV11-1,-,16,-
TGTGCCAGCAGCTTAGCGCTAGCACCCGATACGCAGTATTTT,CASSLALAPDTQYF,TRBJ2-3,TRBV11-1,many,14,-
TGTGCCAGCAGCTCCAAGGGAGCTCCCGATACGCAGTATTTT,CASSSKGAPDTQYF,TRBJ2-3,TRBV7-9,-,14,-
TGTGCCAGCAGCTTACAAAGAAGCGGCGAGAGCCATGAGCAGTTCTTC,CASSLQRSGESHEQFF,TRBJ2-1,TRBV7-2,once,16,-
TGTGCCAGCAGCCCCGGAGACAGGGTCAAAGAGACCCAGTACTTC,CASSPGDRVKETQYF,TRBJ2-5,TRBV25-1,-,15,TRBD1
TGCAGCGTTGGACAGGGAAGTCTTCGTCGCGCCGGGACCCAGTACTTC,CSVGQGSLRRAGTQYF,TRBJ2-5,TRBV29-1,few,16,TRBD1
TGTGCCAGCAGCTCCGGGACAAACCATAATTCACCCCACTTT,CASSSGTNHNSPHF,TRBJ2-3,TRBV7-2,few,14,-
TGTGCCAGCAGCGTACGGGTGGCGCGAGGTGAACCTCAGTATTTT,CASSVRVARGEPQYF,TRBJ2-3,TRBV2,once,15,-
TGTGCCAGCAGTTTACGAAGCCAGCGAAACACCATATATTTT,CASSLRSQRNTIYF,TRBJ1-3,TRBV12-3/TRBV12-4,-,14,-